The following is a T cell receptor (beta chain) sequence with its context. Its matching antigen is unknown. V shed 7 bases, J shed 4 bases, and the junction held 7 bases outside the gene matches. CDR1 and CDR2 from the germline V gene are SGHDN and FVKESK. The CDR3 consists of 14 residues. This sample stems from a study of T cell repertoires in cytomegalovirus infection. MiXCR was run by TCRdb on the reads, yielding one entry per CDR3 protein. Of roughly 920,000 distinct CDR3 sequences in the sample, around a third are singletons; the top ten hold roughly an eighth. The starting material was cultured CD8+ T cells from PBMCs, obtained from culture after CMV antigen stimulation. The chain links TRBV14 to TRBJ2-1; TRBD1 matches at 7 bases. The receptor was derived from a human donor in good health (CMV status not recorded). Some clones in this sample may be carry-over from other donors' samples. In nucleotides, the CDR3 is TGTGCCAGCACCCCACGGGACAGATACAATGAGCAGTTCTTC. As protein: CASTPRDRYNEQFF.